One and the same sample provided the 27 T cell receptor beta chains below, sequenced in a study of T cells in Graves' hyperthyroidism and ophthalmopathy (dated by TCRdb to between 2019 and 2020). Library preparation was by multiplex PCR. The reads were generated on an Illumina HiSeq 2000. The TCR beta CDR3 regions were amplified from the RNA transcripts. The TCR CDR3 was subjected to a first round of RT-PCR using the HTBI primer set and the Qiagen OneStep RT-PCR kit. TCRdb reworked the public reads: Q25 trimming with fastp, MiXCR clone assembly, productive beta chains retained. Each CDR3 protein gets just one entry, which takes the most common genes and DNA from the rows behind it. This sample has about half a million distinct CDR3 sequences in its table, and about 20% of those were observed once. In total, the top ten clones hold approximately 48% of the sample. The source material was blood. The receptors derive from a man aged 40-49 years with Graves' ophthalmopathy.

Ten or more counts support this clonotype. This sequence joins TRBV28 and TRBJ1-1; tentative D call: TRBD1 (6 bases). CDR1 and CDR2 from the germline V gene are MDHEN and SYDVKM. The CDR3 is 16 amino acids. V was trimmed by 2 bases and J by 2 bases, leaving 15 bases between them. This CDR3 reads CASSLMGAPSNTEAFF. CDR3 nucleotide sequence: TGTGCCAGCAGTTTAATGGGGGCACCCAGCAACACTGAAGCTTTCTTT.

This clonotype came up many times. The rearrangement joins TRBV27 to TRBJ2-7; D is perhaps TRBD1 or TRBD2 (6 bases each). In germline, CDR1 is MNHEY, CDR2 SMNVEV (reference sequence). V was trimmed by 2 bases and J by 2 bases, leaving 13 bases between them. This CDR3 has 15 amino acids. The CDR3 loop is CASSLGWGAPYEQYF. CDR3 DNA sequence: TGTGCCAGCAGTTTAGGGTGGGGGGCCCCCTACGAGCAGTACTTC.

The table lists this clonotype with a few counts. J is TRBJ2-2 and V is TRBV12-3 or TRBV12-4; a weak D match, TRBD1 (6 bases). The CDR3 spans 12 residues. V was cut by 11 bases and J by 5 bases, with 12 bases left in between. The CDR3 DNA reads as TGTGCCGACCTAACAGGGACCGGGGAGCTGTTTTTT. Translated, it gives CADLTGTGELFF.

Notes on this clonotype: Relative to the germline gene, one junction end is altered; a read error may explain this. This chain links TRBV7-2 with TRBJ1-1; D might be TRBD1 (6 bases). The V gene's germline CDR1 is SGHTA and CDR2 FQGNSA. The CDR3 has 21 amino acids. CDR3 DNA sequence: TGTGCCGGCAGCTTACCCATTCATCGGGACAACATCGGACAACCCGGCACTGAAGCTTTCTTT. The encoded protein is CAGSLPIHRDNIGQPGTEAFF. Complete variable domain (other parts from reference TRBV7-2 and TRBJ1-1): GAGVSQSPSNKVTEKGKDVELRCDPISGHTALYWYRQSLGQGLEFLIYFQGNSAPDKSGLPSDRFSAERTGGSVSTLTIQRTQQEDSAVYLCAGSLPIHRDNIGQPGTEAFFGQGTRLTVV.

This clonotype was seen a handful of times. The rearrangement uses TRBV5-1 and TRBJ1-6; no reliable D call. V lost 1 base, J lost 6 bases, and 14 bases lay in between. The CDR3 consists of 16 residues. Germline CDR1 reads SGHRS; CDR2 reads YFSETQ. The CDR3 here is CASSLTAANGNSPLHF. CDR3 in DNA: TGCGCCAGCAGCTTGACGGCAGCTAACGGTAATTCACCCCTCCACTTT.

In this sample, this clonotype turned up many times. CDR3 in amino acids: CASTEGWANEKLFF. The CDR3 coding sequence is TGTGCCAGCACGGAGGGTTGGGCTAATGAAAAACTGTTTTTT. V and J are TRBV12-3 or TRBV12-4 and TRBJ1-4; no reliable D call. This CDR3 is built from 14 residues. V lost 7 bases and J 3 bases, leaving 12 bases between the germline ends.

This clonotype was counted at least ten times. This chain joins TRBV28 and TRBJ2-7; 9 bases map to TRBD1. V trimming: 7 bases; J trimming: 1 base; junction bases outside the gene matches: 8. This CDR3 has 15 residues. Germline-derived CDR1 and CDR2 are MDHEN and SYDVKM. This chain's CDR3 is CASTQGGQGSYEQYF. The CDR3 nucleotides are TGTGCCAGCACTCAGGGGGGACAGGGTTCCTACGAGCAGTACTTC.

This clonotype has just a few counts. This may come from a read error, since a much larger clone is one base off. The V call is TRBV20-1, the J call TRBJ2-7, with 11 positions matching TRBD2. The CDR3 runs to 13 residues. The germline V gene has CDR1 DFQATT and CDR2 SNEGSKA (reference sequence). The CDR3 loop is CSTRGLAAYEQYF. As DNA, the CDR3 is TGCAGTACTAGGGGACTAGCGGCTTACGAGCAGTACTTC.

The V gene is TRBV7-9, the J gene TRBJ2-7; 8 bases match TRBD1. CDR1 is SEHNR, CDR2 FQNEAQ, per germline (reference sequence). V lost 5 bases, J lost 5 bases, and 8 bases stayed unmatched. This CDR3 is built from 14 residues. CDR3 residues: CASSGRTGFNEQYF. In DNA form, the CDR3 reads TGTGCCAGCAGCGGCCGGACAGGGTTCAACGAGCAGTACTTC.

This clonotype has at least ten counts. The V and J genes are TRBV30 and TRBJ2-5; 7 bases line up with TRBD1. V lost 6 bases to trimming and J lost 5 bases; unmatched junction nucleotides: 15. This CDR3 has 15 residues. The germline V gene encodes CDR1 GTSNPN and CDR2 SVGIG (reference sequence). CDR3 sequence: CACEFKGAASETQYF. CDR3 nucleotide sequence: TGTGCCTGCGAGTTCAAGGGGGCAGCGAGTGAGACCCAGTACTTC.

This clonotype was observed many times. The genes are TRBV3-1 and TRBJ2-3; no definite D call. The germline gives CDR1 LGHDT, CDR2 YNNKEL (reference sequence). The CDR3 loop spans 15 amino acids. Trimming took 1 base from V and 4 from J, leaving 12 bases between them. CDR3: CASSQVPTPADTQYF. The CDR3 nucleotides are TGTGCCAGCAGCCAAGTTCCCACTCCGGCAGATACGCAGTATTTT.

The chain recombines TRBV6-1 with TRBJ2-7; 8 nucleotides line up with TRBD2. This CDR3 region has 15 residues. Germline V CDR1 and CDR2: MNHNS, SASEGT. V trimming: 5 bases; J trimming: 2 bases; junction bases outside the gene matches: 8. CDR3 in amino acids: CASSKTAGDTYEQYF. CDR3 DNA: TGTGCCAGCAGTAAAACAGCGGGAGATACCTACGAGCAGTACTTC.

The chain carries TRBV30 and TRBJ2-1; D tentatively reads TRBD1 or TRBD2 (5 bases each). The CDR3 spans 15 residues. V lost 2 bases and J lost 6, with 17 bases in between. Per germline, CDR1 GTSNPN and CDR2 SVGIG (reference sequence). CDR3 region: CAWSNPRAGRNEQFF. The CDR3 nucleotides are TGTGCCTGGAGTAATCCGAGGGCAGGGCGCAATGAGCAGTTCTTC.

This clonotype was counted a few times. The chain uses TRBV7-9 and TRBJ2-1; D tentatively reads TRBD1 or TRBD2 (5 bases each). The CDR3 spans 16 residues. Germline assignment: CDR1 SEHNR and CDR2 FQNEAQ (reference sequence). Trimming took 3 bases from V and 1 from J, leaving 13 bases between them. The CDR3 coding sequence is TGTGCCAGCAGCTTTCGGGGCGCCGGGTCCTACAATGAGCAGTTCTTC. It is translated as CASSFRGAGSYNEQFF.

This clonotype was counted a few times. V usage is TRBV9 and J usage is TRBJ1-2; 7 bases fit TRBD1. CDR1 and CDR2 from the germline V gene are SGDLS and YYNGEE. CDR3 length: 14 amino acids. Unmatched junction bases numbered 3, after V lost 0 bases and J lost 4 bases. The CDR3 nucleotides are TGTGCCAGCAGCGTAGGAAGACAGGGCTATGGCTACACCTTC. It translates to CASSVGRQGYGYTF.

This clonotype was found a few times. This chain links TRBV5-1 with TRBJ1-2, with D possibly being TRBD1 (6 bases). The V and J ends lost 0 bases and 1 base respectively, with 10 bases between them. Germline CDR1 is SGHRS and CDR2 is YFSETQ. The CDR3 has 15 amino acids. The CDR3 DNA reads TGCGCCAGCAGCTTGGGACAGGCTATTAACTATGGCTACACCTTC. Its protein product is CASSLGQAINYGYTF.

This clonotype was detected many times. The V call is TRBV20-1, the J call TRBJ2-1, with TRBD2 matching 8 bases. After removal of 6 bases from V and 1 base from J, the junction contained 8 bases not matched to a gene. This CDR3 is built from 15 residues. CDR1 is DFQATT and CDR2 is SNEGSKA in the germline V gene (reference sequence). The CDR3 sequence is CSAVGGGRSYNEQFF. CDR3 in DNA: TGCAGTGCCGTCGGGGGGGGAAGGTCCTACAATGAGCAGTTCTTC.

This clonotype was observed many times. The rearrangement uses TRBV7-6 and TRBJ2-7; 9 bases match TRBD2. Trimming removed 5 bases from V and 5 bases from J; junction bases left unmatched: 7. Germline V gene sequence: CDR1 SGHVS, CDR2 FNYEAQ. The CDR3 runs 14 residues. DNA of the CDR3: TGTGCCAGCAGCCTTAGCGGGAGCGTGCACGAGCAGTACTTC. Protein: CASSLSGSVHEQYF.

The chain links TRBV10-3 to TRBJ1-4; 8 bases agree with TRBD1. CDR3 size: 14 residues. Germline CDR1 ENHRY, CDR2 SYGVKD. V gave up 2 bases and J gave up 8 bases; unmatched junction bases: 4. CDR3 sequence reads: CAISETGGMEKLFF. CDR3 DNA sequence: TGTGCCATCAGTGAGACAGGGGGGATGGAAAAACTGTTTTTT.

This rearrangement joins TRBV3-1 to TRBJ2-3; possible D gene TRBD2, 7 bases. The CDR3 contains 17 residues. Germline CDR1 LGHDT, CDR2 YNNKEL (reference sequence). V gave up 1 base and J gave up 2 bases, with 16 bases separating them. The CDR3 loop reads CASSQGLGGEPTDTQYF. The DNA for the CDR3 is TGTGCCAGCAGCCAAGGTTTAGGGGGGGAGCCCACAGATACGCAGTATTTT.

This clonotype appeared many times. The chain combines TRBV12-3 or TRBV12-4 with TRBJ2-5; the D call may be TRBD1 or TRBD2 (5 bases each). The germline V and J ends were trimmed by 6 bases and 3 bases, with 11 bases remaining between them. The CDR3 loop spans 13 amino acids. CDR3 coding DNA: TGTGCCAGCAGCTACCGGGACGAAGAGACCCAGTACTTC. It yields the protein CASSYRDEETQYF.

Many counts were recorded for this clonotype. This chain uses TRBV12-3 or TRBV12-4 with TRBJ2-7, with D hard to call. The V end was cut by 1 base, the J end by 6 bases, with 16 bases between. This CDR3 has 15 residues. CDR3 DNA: TGTGCCAGCAGTTTAGGACTCCTTCATTGGGCCGAGCAGTACTTC. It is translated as CASSLGLLHWAEQYF.

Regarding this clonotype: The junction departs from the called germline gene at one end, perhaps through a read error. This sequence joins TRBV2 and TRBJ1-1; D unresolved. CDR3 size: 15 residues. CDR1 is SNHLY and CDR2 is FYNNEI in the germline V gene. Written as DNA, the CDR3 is TGTGCCAGCAATGAAGTGGGCCAGATAAACACTGAAGCTTTCTTT. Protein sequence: CASNEVGQINTEAFF.

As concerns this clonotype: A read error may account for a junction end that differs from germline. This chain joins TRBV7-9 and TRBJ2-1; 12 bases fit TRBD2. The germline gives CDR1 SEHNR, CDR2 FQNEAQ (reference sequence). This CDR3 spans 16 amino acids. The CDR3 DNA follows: TGTGCCAGCACCTTACTGCTAGCGGGAGGGGAAGATGAGCAGTTCTTC. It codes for CASTLLLAGGEDEQFF. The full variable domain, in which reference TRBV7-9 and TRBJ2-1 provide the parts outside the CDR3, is DTGVSQNPRHKITKRGQNVTFRCDPISEHNRLYWYRQTLGQGPEFLTYFQNEAQLEKSRLLSDRFSAERPKGSFSTLEIQRTEQGDSAMYLCASTLLLAGGEDEQFFGPGTRLTVL.

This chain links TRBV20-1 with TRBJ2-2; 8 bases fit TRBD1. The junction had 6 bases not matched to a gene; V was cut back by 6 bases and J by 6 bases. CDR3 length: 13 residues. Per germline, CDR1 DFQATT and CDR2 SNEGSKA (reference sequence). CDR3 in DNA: TGCAGTGCGAGACCCAGGGGGCCCGGGGAGCTGTTTTTT. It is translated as CSARPRGPGELFF.

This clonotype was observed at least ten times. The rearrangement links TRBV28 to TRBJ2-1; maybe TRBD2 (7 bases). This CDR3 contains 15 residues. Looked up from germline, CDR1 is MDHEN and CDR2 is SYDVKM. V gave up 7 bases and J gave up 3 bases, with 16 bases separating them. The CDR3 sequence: CASIEGGPNYNEQFF. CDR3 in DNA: TGTGCCAGCATCGAGGGGGGGCCGAACTACAATGAGCAGTTCTTC.

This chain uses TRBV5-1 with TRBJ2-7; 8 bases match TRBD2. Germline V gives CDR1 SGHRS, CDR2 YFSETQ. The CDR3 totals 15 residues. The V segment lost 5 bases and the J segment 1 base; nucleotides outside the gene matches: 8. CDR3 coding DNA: TGCGCCAGCAGAAAGAGCGGGAGCCCTTCCTACGAGCAGTACTTC. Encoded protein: CASRKSGSPSYEQYF.